This T cell receptor beta chain originates from a study of blood T cell repertoires in COVID-19. The CDR3 loop spans 14 amino acids. CDR1 SGHRS and CDR2 YFSETQ come from the germline V gene. V shed 1 base and J shed 4 bases, with 11 bases lying between them. Here immunoSEQ multiplex PCR was the method, and the copy in TCRdb shows in-frame clones only, minus some. This table has about 250,000 clones, about three quarters appearing once. What was sequenced was peripheral blood. The sequence was obtained from an elderly woman with acute or convalescent COVID-19. V gene TRBV5-1 combines with J gene TRBJ1-2; D unclear. CDR3 DNA: TGCGCCAGCAGCTTGTTGGACTTTTCCTATGGCTACACCTTC. Translated: CASSLLDFSYGYTF.